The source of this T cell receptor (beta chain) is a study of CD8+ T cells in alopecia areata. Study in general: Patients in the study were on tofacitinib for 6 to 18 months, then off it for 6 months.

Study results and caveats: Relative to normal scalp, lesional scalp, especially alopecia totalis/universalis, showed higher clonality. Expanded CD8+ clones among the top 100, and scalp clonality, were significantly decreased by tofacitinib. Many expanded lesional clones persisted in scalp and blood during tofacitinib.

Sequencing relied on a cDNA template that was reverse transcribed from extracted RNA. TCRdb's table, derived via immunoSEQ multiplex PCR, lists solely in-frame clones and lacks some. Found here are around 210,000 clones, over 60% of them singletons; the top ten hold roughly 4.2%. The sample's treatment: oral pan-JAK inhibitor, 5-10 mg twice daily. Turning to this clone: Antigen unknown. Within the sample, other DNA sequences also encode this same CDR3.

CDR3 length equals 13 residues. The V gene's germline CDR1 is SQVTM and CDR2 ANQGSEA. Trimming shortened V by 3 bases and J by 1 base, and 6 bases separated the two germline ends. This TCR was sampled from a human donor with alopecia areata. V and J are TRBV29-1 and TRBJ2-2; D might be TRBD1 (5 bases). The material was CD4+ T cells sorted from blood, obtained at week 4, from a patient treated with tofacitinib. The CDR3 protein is CSVDRGNTGELFF. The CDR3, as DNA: TGCAGCGTTGATAGGGGGAACACCGGGGAGCTGTTTTTT.